This TCR beta chain was recovered during a study of CD8 T cells in ankylosing spondylitis. Remarks on this clonotype: The antigen remains unidentified.

Study conclusions and caveats: Characteristic, it appeared, of ankylosing spondylitis blood was a TCR beta motif of about eight highly homologous variants. Disease-associated clones were CD8+ and fairly uncommon in peripheral blood.

Preparation of TCR beta libraries was done by quantitative 5'-RACE with molecular barcodes. One entry per CDR3 protein results from TCRdb running MiXCR on the 5' RACE reads. This sample has a few hundred thousand distinct CDR3 sequences, with approximately 10% found just once. The germline V gene has CDR1 LGHDT and CDR2 YNNKEL (reference sequence). The CDR3 extends over 16 amino acids. The junction had 6 bases not matched to a gene; V was cut back by 0 bases and J by 7 bases. The gene calls are TRBV3-1 and TRBJ1-6; 7 positions agree with TRBD1. The sample consisted of blood, either unsorted or a sorted T cell fraction (not recorded which). The sequence was collected from a male donor with ankylosing spondylitis or in good health (not recorded which). The CDR3 here is CASSQEGTGVNSPLHF. Written as DNA, the CDR3 is TGTGCCAGCAGCCAAGAAGGAACAGGGGTAAATTCACCCCTCCACTTT.